The TCR beta chain under discussion was sequenced for a study of response to subunit inactivated influenza vaccine. Study-level results: Authors suggested seasonal influenza vaccinations each recruit few new T cells.

This clonotype has a handful of counts. Its cognate antigen is unknown. TCRdb analysed the RT-PCR reads with MiXCR anew, one entry per CDR3 protein. Here the sample spans fewer than 350,000 distinct CDR3 sequences, around a fifth being singletons. CDR1 and CDR2 (germline): SGHDT, YYEEEE. This CDR3 has 17 amino acids. Trimming cost V 0 bases and J 0 bases, with 10 bases left between them. The receptor was isolated from a man in his fifties or sixties who received an inactivated influenza vaccine. Specimen: PBMCs from blood, collected 21 months after vaccination. V gene TRBV5-6 combines with J gene TRBJ2-6; D gene ambiguous. The CDR3 here is CASSLGFRGSGANVLTF. The DNA for the CDR3 is TGTGCCAGCAGCTTGGGGTTCAGAGGCTCTGGGGCCAACGTCCTGACTTTC.